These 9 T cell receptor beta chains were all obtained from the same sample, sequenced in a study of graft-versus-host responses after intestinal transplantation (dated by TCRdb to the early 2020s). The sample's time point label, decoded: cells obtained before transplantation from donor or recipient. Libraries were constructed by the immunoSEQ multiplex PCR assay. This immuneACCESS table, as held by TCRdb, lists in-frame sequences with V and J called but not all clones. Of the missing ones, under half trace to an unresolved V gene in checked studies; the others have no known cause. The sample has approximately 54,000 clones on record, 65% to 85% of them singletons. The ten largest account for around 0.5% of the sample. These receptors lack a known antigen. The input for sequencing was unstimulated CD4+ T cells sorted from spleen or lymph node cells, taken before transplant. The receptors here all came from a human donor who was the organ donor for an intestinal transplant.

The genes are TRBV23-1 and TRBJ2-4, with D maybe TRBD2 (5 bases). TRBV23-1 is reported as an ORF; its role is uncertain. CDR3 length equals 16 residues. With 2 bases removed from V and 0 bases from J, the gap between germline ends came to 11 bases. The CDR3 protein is CASSQPRGLAKNIQYF. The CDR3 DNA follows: TGCGCCAGCAGTCAACCGAGAGGGCTAGCCAAAAACATTCAGTACTTC.

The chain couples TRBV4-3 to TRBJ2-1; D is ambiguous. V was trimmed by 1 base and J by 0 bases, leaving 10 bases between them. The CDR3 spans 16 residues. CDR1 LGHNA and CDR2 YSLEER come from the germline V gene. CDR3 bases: TGCGCCAGCAGCCAAGTGGTGCTGAGCTCCTACAATGAGCAGTTCTTC. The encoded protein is CASSQVVLSSYNEQFF.

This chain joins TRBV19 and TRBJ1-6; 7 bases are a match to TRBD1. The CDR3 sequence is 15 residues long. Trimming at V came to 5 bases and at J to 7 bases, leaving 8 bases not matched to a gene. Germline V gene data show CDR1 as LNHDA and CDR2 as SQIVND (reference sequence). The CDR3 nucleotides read TGTGCCAGTAGTCCCGGATCAGGGGGGAATTCACCCCTCCACTTT. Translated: CASSPGSGGNSPLHF.

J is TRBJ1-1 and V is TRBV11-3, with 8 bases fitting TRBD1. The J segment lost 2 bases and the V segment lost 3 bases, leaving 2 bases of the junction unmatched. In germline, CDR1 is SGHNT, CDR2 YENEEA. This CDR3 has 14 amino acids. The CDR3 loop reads CASSFGQGNTEAFF. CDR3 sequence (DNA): TGTGCCAGCAGCTTCGGACAGGGTAACACTGAAGCTTTCTTT.

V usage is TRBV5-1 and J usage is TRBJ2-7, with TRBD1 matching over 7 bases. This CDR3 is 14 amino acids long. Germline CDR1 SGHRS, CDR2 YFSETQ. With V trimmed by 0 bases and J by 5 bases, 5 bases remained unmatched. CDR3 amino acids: CASSLGQGSHEQYF. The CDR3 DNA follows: TGCGCCAGCAGCTTGGGACAGGGTAGTCACGAGCAGTACTTC. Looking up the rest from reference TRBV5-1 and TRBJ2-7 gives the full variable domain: KAGVTQTPRYLIKTRGQQVTLSCSPISGHRSVSWYQQTPGQGLQFLFEYFSETQRNKGNFPGRFSGRQFSNSRSEMNVSTLELGDSALYLCASSLGQGSHEQYFGPGTRLTVT.

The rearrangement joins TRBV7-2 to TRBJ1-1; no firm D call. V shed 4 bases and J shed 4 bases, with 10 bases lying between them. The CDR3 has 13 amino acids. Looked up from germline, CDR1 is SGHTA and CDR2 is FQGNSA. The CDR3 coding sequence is TGTGCCAGCAGCTATGGAGGGTTCACTGAAGCTTTCTTT. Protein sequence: CASSYGGFTEAFF.

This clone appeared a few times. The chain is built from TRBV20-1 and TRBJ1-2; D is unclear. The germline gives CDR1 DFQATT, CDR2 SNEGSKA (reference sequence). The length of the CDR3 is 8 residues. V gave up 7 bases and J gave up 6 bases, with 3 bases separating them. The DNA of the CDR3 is TGCAGTGGAAATGGCTACACCTTC. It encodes CSGNGYTF.

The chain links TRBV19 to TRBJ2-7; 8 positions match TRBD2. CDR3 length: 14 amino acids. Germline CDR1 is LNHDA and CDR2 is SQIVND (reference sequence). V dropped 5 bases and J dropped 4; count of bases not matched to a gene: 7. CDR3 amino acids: CASSLVAGSYEQYF. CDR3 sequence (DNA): TGTGCCAGTAGTTTGGTAGCGGGGTCTTACGAGCAGTACTTC.

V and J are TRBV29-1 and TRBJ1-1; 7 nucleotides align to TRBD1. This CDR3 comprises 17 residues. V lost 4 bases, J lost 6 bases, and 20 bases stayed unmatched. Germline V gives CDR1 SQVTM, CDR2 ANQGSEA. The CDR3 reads CSVVDSHKTGARAEAFF. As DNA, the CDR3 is TGCAGCGTTGTCGACTCACACAAAACAGGGGCCAGGGCTGAAGCTTTCTTT.